Following are 32 T cell receptor beta chains from one sample sequenced in a study of tumor-infiltrating lymphocytes in localized non-small cell lung cancer. Assay used: immunoSEQ multiplex PCR; TCRdb lists only in-frame clones, some missing. The sample carries some 13,000 clones, approximately 72% recorded once. Sequences were obtained from uninvolved lung tissue not adjacent to the tumor. These receptors all stem from a human donor with non-small cell lung cancer.

The chain combines TRBV7-8 with TRBJ1-5, with a tentative D call TRBD1 (5 bases). V shed 7 bases and J shed 0 bases, with 16 bases lying between them. Germline loops: CDR1 SGHVS, CDR2 FQNEAQ. CDR3 size: 16 residues. The CDR3 is CASTQGRGFSNQPQHF. The CDR3 region has the DNA TGTGCCAGCACCCAAGGGCGGGGGTTTAGCAATCAGCCCCAGCATTTT.

The chain joins TRBV29-1 to TRBJ1-2; possible D gene TRBD1, 5 bases. CDR3 length: 14 amino acids. Germline-derived CDR1 and CDR2 are SQVTM and ANQGSEA. V shed 5 bases and J shed 4 bases, with 17 bases lying between them. CDR3 nucleotide sequence: TGCAGCGTTCCCCGGCGGGGGTATAGCTATGGCTACACCTTC. Its protein is CSVPRRGYSYGYTF. The full variable domain, with the rest looked up from reference TRBV29-1 and TRBJ1-2, is SAVISQKPSRDICQRGTSLTIQCQVDSQVTMMFWYRQQPGQSLTLIATANQGSEATYESGFVIDKFPISRPNLTFSTLTVSNMSPEDSSIYLCSVPRRGYSYGYTFGSGTRLTVV.

In its sample, this clone was seen a few times. This chain links TRBV5-4 with TRBJ2-5, with D perhaps TRBD1 (6 bases). The CDR3 consists of 14 residues. The V and J ends lost 3 bases and 3 bases respectively, with 12 bases between them. CDR1 SGHNT and CDR2 YYREEE come from the germline V gene (reference sequence). CDR3 coding DNA: TGTGCCAGCAGCTCGTGGGACAATAAAGAGACCCAGTACTTC. It codes for CASSSWDNKETQYF.

This sequence joins TRBV4-1 and TRBJ2-1; the D is unclear. Germline CDR1 MGHRA, CDR2 YSYEKL. Trimming pared 0 bases from V and 0 bases from J, leaving 9 bases between. CDR3 size: 16 residues. For the CDR3, the DNA is TGCGCCAGCAGCCAAGAGCCGGGTGACTCCTACAATGAGCAGTTCTTC. Its translation: CASSQEPGDSYNEQFF.

The chain is built from TRBV28 and TRBJ1-2, with TRBD1 as a possible D gene (5 bases). The CDR3 is 16 amino acids. CDR1 is MDHEN and CDR2 is SYDVKM in the germline V gene. The ends were cut back, 3 bases at V and 6 bases at J, with 20 bases in the middle. The CDR3 bases are TGTGCCAGCAGTTTTATTGGCCCTGGGGCTTATAATGGCTACACCTTC. This sequence encodes CASSFIGPGAYNGYTF.

The chain combines TRBV7-2 with TRBJ2-7; 7 bases align to TRBD2. V trimming: 5 bases; J trimming: 3 bases; junction bases outside the gene matches: 4. The germline gives CDR1 SGHTA, CDR2 FQGNSA. There are 13 residues in the CDR3. The CDR3 spells CASSGLGGYEQYV. In DNA, the CDR3 is TGTGCCAGCAGCGGACTAGGAGGCTACGAGCAGTACGTC.

The V and J genes are TRBV7-6 and TRBJ2-5; 14 bases map to TRBD2. The CDR3 has 17 residues. Germline CDR1 reads SGHVS; CDR2 reads FNYEAQ. With 6 bases clipped from V and 2 bases from J, the junction kept 8 bases outside the gene matches. The CDR3 bases are TGTGCCAGCAGTAAGAGACTAGCGGGGGGGCGACAAGAGACCCAGTACTTC. This sequence encodes CASSKRLAGGRQETQYF. Full variable domain (rest looked up from reference TRBV7-6 and TRBJ2-5): GAGVSQSPRYKVTKRGQDVALRCDPISGHVSLYWYRQALGQGPEFLTYFNYEAQQDKSGLPNDRFSAERPEGSISTLTIQRTEQRDSAMYRCASSKRLAGGRQETQYFGPGTRLLVL.

By its share, this clone is medium-sized. V and J are TRBV7-6 and TRBJ1-5; D unresolved. Deletions cut 2 bases from V and 7 bases from J, with 15 bases between. Germline lookup yields CDR1 SGHVS and CDR2 FNYEAQ. The CDR3 has 15 residues. The CDR3 DNA sequence: TGTGCCAGCAGCTTACTGCCGTTAACAGACCAGCCCCAGCATTTT. Translated, it gives CASSLLPLTDQPQHF.

The CDR3 region has the DNA TGTGCCAGCAGACATAGCGGGTTCCAAGAGACCCAGTACTTC. Protein sequence: CASRHSGFQETQYF. V and J are TRBV27 and TRBJ2-5; 7 bases agree with TRBD2. J gave up 1 base and V 6 bases, and 5 bases lay outside the gene matches. The CDR3 is 14 residues long. Germline V gene data show CDR1 as MNHEY and CDR2 as SMNVEV (reference sequence).

The chain joins TRBV7-2 to TRBJ2-1; D unresolved. The CDR3 runs to 13 residues. Trimming took 3 bases from V and 2 from J, leaving 5 bases between them. The V gene's germline CDR1 is SGHTA and CDR2 FQGNSA. The CDR3 spells CASSLTAYNEQFF. The CDR3 DNA follows: TGTGCCAGCAGCTTGACGGCCTACAATGAGCAGTTCTTC.

This clone was found a few times. The V call is TRBV10-3, the J call TRBJ2-3; D is possibly TRBD1 (5 bases). In germline, CDR1 is ENHRY, CDR2 SYGVKD. V was clipped by 4 bases and J by 2 bases, with 7 bases between them. This CDR3 has 13 amino acids. In DNA, the CDR3 is TGTGCCATCAGTGGACAGACCACAGATACGCAGTATTTT. Amino acid sequence: CAISGQTTDTQYF.

V is TRBV6-6 and J is TRBJ2-7; maybe TRBD2 (6 bases). CDR1 and CDR2 from the germline V gene are MNHNY and SVGAGI (reference sequence). The CDR3 totals 14 residues. The V gene lost 6 bases and the J gene lost 2 bases, with 14 bases spanning the gap. This chain's CDR3 is CASSRGTLTYEQYF. The CDR3 DNA sequence: TGTGCCAGCAGCCGGGGGACCCTAACCTACGAGCAGTACTTC.

This chain uses TRBV27 with TRBJ2-5; D call uncertain. The germline CDR1 and CDR2 sequences are MNHEY and SMNVEV (reference sequence). Deletions cut 2 bases from V and 5 bases from J, with 3 bases between. The CDR3 covers 11 residues. The CDR3 bases are TGTGCCAGCAGTTTAGGGGAGACCCAGTACTTC. The encoded protein is CASSLGETQYF.

The chain employs TRBV6-1 and TRBJ2-7; no reliable D call. The germline V and J ends were trimmed by 3 bases and 2 bases, with 11 bases remaining between them. CDR3 length: 14 residues. Germline V CDR1 and CDR2: MNHNS, SASEGT. CDR3 sequence (DNA): TGTGCCAGCAGTGATAGTGGCAGAACCTACGAGCAGTACTTC. Protein product: CASSDSGRTYEQYF.

The chain employs TRBV29-1 and TRBJ2-5, with a tentative D call TRBD2 (5 bases). CDR1 is SQVTM, CDR2 ANQGSEA, per germline. There are 10 residues in the CDR3. Deletions cut 8 bases from V and 4 bases from J, with 8 bases between. The CDR3 bases are TGCAGCACCGGGGTAGAGACCCAGTACTTC. This translates into CSTGVETQYF.

The sample holds one count of this clone. The CDR3 DNA sequence: TGTGCCAGTAGTAGCCCGGGACAGGGGAACAATCAGCCCCAGCATTTT. Protein: CASSSPGQGNNQPQHF. The chain combines TRBV19 with TRBJ1-5, with 10 bases lining up with TRBD1. Trimming cost V 4 bases and J 3 bases; bases outside gene matches: 6. This CDR3 is 16 amino acids long. CDR1 and CDR2 from the germline V gene are LNHDA and SQIVND (reference sequence).

This clone appeared a single time. The chain carries TRBV5-1 and TRBJ1-4; no reliable D call. Germline V gene sequence: CDR1 SGHRS, CDR2 YFSETQ. The CDR3 is 15 amino acids. V dropped 4 bases and J dropped 8 bases, with 18 bases sitting between them. CDR3 region: CASSTQATTAEKLFF. CDR3 in DNA: TGCGCCAGCAGCACCCAGGCTACGACGGCAGAAAAACTGTTTTTT.

A word on this clone: This same CDR3 is encoded by further DNA sequences in the sample. The V and J genes are TRBV2 and TRBJ1-3; D is unresolved. Germline lookup yields CDR1 SNHLY and CDR2 FYNNEI. V shed 3 bases and J shed 3 bases, with 3 bases lying between them. The length of the CDR3 is 12 residues. CDR3 bases: TGTGCCAGCAGTGAGGGTGGAAACACCATATATTTT. Protein product: CASSEGGNTIYF.

V is TRBV2 and J is TRBJ1-4; D ambiguous. V was cut by 4 bases and J by 8 bases, with 8 bases left in between. CDR1 is SNHLY, CDR2 FYNNEI, per germline. CDR3 size: 12 residues. The CDR3: CASSGTDEKLFF. The DNA for the CDR3 is TGTGCCAGCAGTGGGACGGACGAAAAACTGTTTTTT.

This clone was observed a single time. The chain carries TRBV7-3 and TRBJ1-1; 8 positions agree with TRBD1. After removal of 5 bases from V and 1 base from J, the junction contained 3 bases not matched to a gene. Looked up from germline, CDR1 is SGHTA and CDR2 is FQGTGA. The CDR3 sequence is 14 residues long. Here the CDR3 DNA reads TGTGCCAGCAGCCCAGGACAGGGGAACACTGAAGCTTTCTTT. Translated: CASSPGQGNTEAFF. The whole variable domain, remainder taken from reference TRBV7-3 and TRBJ1-1, is GAGVSQTPSNKVTEKGKYVELRCDPISGHTALYWYRQSLGQGPEFLIYFQGTGAADDSGLPNDRFFAVRPEGSVSTLKIQRTERGDSAVYLCASSPGQGNTEAFFGQGTRLTVV.

The rearrangement uses TRBV28 and TRBJ1-2; TRBD1 aligns across 8 bases. This CDR3 spans 15 amino acids. The ends lost 6 bases at V and 8 bases at J; junction bases unmatched: 14. The germline V gene encodes CDR1 MDHEN and CDR2 SYDVKM. CDR3 loop: CASRSPAGGAMGYTF. The CDR3 bases are TGTGCCAGCAGGTCACCCGCAGGGGGCGCGATGGGCTACACCTTC.

The V gene is TRBV2, the J gene TRBJ2-1; D not certain. The V gene's germline CDR1 is SNHLY and CDR2 FYNNEI. The V end lost 2 bases, the J end lost 10 bases, and 18 bases lay between the germline ends. The length of the CDR3 is 15 residues. CDR3 nucleotide sequence: TGTGCCAGCAGTGAAAGAGCCAGGACCCCTGACGAGCAGTTCTTC. Its translation is CASSERARTPDEQFF.

CDR3 sequence: CASSRKGQDSYEQYF. CDR3 nucleotide sequence: TGTGCCAGCAGCCGAAAGGGACAAGACTCCTACGAGCAGTACTTC. The genes are TRBV7-2 and TRBJ2-7; perhaps TRBD1 as D (6 bases). This CDR3 contains 15 residues. V shed 5 bases and J shed 0 bases, with 14 bases lying between them. Germline lookup yields CDR1 SGHTA and CDR2 FQGNSA.

The J gene is TRBJ2-7, the V gene TRBV7-2; 10 bases are a match to TRBD1. The CDR3 totals 15 residues. Germline CDR1 and CDR2: SGHTA and FQGNSA. With 1 base clipped from V and 4 bases from J, the junction kept 4 bases outside the gene matches. The CDR3 is CASSLVGQGYYEQYF. CDR3 DNA sequence: TGTGCCAGCAGCTTAGTGGGACAGGGGTATTACGAGCAGTACTTC.

In this sample, this clone is medium-sized. The chain employs TRBV4-1 and TRBJ1-5; no clear D gene. V dropped 2 bases and J dropped 3 bases, with 8 bases sitting between them. The CDR3 extends over 14 amino acids. The germline gives CDR1 MGHRA, CDR2 YSYEKL. Here the CDR3 reads CASSQSGYNQPQHF. The CDR3 bases are TGCGCCAGCAGCCAAAGTGGCTACAATCAGCCCCAGCATTTT.

The gene calls are TRBV4-3 and TRBJ2-3; 10 bases fit TRBD2. The CDR3 runs to 16 residues. The V and J ends lost 0 bases and 6 bases, in that order; junction bases with no gene match: 6. Germline CDR1 reads LGHNA; CDR2 reads YSLEER. In DNA, the CDR3 is TGCGCCAGCAGCCAAGATCGGCTAGCGGGGGAGGATACGCAGTATTTT. This sequence encodes CASSQDRLAGEDTQYF.

The genes are TRBV14 and TRBJ1-1; D may be TRBD1 (5 bases). This CDR3 has 14 residues. CDR1 SGHDN and CDR2 FVKESK come from the germline V gene. Trimming removed 3 bases at V and 8 bases at J, with 16 bases between. Here the CDR3 reads CASSHPRLGVEAFF. The CDR3 coding sequence is TGTGCCAGCAGCCACCCAAGGCTGGGGGTGGAAGCTTTCTTT.

The rearrangement uses TRBV7-2 and TRBJ1-2, with no clear D. V was pared by 5 bases and J by 4 bases, with 14 bases between. Germline V lookup: CDR1 SGHTA, CDR2 FQGNSA. This CDR3 is built from 14 residues. The CDR3: CASSLEMLSYGYTF. Here the CDR3 DNA reads TGTGCCAGCAGCCTAGAGATGCTTAGCTATGGCTACACCTTC. Drawing the rest from reference TRBV7-2 and TRBJ1-2, the complete variable domain is GAGVSQSPSNKVTEKGKDVELRCDPISGHTALYWYRQSLGQGLEFLIYFQGNSAPDKSGLPSDRFSAERTGGSVSTLTIQRTQQEDSAVYLCASSLEMLSYGYTFGSGTRLTVV.

This clone appeared a few times. The V call is TRBV7-9, the J call TRBJ1-5; D gene ambiguous. V lost 4 bases and J 6 bases, leaving 10 bases between the germline ends. Germline values: CDR1 SEHNR, CDR2 FQNEAQ (reference sequence). There are 13 residues in the CDR3. CDR3 residues: CASSSLSVQPQHF. In nucleotides, the CDR3 is TGTGCCAGCAGCTCTTTATCCGTTCAGCCCCAGCATTTT.

This clone was counted a few times. This chain connects TRBV27 to TRBJ2-3; D ambiguous. Looked up from germline, CDR1 is MNHEY and CDR2 is SMNVEV (reference sequence). Trimming removed 7 bases at V and 2 bases at J, with 10 bases between. The CDR3 contains 13 residues. The DNA for the CDR3 is TGTGCCAGCACAGTGCCCACCACAGATACGCAGTATTTT. Its translation: CASTVPTTDTQYF.

The chain links TRBV2 to TRBJ1-1; D might be TRBD1 (6 bases). Trimming removed 6 bases from V and 2 bases from J, with 10 bases in between. The CDR3 is made up of 13 amino acids. Germline assignment: CDR1 SNHLY and CDR2 FYNNEI. CDR3 coding DNA: TGTGCCAGCAGGGACAGCGGTAACACTGAAGCTTTCTTT. Protein sequence: CASRDSGNTEAFF.

This clone has a handful of counts. V and J are TRBV7-2 and TRBJ1-2, with D maybe TRBD1 (5 bases). The CDR3 sequence is 14 residues long. V was clipped by 5 bases and J by 0 bases, with 10 bases between them. Germline V gene sequence: CDR1 SGHTA, CDR2 FQGNSA. The CDR3 sequence is CASSPYRPNYGYTF. Written as DNA, the CDR3 is TGTGCCAGCAGCCCCTACAGGCCTAACTATGGCTACACCTTC.